A single sample is the source of the 18 T cell receptor beta chains below, sequenced in a study of circulating CD8 cells and anti-PD-1 response in melanoma. TCR libraries were prepared from roughly 14 ng of total RNA with the QIAseq Immune Repertoire TCR panel. TCRdb re-analysed the reads in MiXCR, keeping a single row per CDR3 protein. The profile shows 150 to 200 distinct CDR3 sequences, about 10% of them singletons. Sorting of live CD3+CD8+TCRalphabeta+ cells by PD-1 and/or TIGIT gave four subsets. Sequenced material: CD8+ T cells from PBMCs, taken at baseline or after one month of anti-PD-1 therapy (not recorded which). These receptors all come from a human donor with melanoma.

Within the sample, this clonotype is medium-sized. The CDR3 region has the DNA TGCGCCAGCAGCCAAGAGAGACTCACAGATACGCAGTATTTT. Protein: CASSQERLTDTQYF. This chain links TRBV4-3 with TRBJ2-3; D is ambiguous. V shed 0 bases and J shed 2 bases, with 6 bases lying between them. CDR1 is LGHNA and CDR2 is YSLEER in the germline V gene. CDR3 length: 14 amino acids.

This clonotype is labeled medium-sized. The genes are TRBV28 and TRBJ2-7; D remains ambiguous. V was shortened by 2 bases and J by 7 bases, with 6 bases between the two germline ends. The CDR3 extends over 11 amino acids. Germline CDR1 MDHEN, CDR2 SYDVKM. The CDR3 sequence: CASSLNGEQYF. For the CDR3, the DNA is TGTGCCAGCAGTTTAAATGGTGAGCAGTACTTC.

This clonotype is classed as medium-sized. The chain carries TRBV7-9 and TRBJ2-7; 9 bases are shared with TRBD1. J was trimmed by 4 bases and V by 5 bases; bases with no gene match: 3. Per germline, CDR1 SEHNR and CDR2 FQNEAQ (reference sequence). The CDR3 consists of 13 residues. The CDR3 is CASSTGTGYEQYF. DNA for the CDR3: TGTGCCAGCAGCACCGGGACAGGGTACGAGCAGTACTTC.

This clonotype is hyperexpanded by share. This chain uses TRBV12-5 with TRBJ1-5; the D gene is possibly TRBD1 (5 bases). The CDR3 is 14 residues long. Trimming took off 9 bases at V and 3 bases at J, with 15 bases between the two ends. Germline V gene sequence: CDR1 LGHNT, CDR2 FRNRAP. CDR3 amino acids: CASLFRQFNQPQHF. The CDR3 nucleotides are TGTGCTAGCCTATTTAGACAGTTCAATCAGCCCCAGCATTTT.

This clonotype has more than one count but fewer than ten. The chain combines TRBV14 with TRBJ2-7; D uncertain. V lost 4 bases, J lost 2 bases, and 18 bases lay in between. The CDR3 is made up of 16 amino acids. Germline V CDR1 and CDR2: SGHDN, FVKESK. The CDR3 protein is CASSLLDKKIAYEQYF. CDR3 coding DNA: TGTGCCAGCAGCCTGCTGGATAAGAAAATAGCCTACGAGCAGTACTTC. The whole variable domain, remainder taken from reference TRBV14 and TRBJ2-7, is EAGVTQFPSHSVIEKGQTVTLRCDPISGHDNLYWYRRVMGKEIKFLLHFVKESKQDESGMPNNRFLAERTGGTYSTLKVQPAELEDSGVYFCASSLLDKKIAYEQYFGPGTRLTVT.

This clonotype qualifies as large. The chain is built from TRBV28 and TRBJ2-3; TRBD2 agrees at 7 bases. In germline, CDR1 is MDHEN, CDR2 SYDVKM. The CDR3 extends over 14 amino acids. Trimming cost V 6 bases and J 2 bases; bases outside gene matches: 5. The CDR3 region is CASRPGTNTDTQYF. The CDR3 region has the DNA TGTGCCAGCAGACCGGGGACTAACACAGATACGCAGTATTTT.

This clonotype is categorized as medium-sized. The V gene is TRBV6-6, the J gene TRBJ2-6; no clear D gene. V lost 0 bases and J 2 bases, leaving 5 bases between the germline ends. Germline V gene data show CDR1 as MNHNY and CDR2 as SVGAGI (reference sequence). CDR3 length: 15 residues. The chain's CDR3 is CASSYSRPGANVLTF. For the CDR3, the DNA is TGTGCCAGCAGTTACTCCAGGCCTGGGGCCAACGTCCTGACTTTC.

By proportion, this clonotype is hyperexpanded. This chain connects TRBV2 to TRBJ2-5; D unresolved. Germline CDR1 and CDR2: SNHLY and FYNNEI. Trimming removed 5 bases at V and 5 bases at J, with 15 bases between. The CDR3 has 14 amino acids. The CDR3 sequence is CASSSRVPMETQYF. CDR3 in DNA: TGTGCCAGCAGTTCCCGTGTGCCAATGGAGACCCAGTACTTC.

This clonotype is termed large (0.1 to 1%). J is TRBJ2-5 and V is TRBV27; D remains unclear. This CDR3 has 13 amino acids. Trimming removed 5 bases from V and 1 base from J, with 8 bases in between. CDR1 is MNHEY and CDR2 is SMNVEV in the germline V gene (reference sequence). Written as DNA, the CDR3 is TGTGCCAGCAGTCGGGTAGTCCAAGAGACCCAGTACTTC. It encodes CASSRVVQETQYF.

By sample fraction, this clonotype is large (0.1 to 1%). This chain connects TRBV29-1 to TRBJ2-2; no reliable D call. The germline V gene has CDR1 SQVTM and CDR2 ANQGSEA. Deletions cut 7 bases from V and 1 base from J, with 13 bases between. The CDR3 is made up of 14 amino acids. CDR3 coding DNA: TGCAGCGCTAACGGACGTGAGAACACCGGGGAGCTGTTTTTT. Protein: CSANGRENTGELFF.

This clonotype is hyperexpanded (1% or more) in the sample. The chain is built from TRBV24-1 and TRBJ2-2, with 9 bases aligning to TRBD1. This CDR3 has 19 amino acids. The germline gives CDR1 KGHDR, CDR2 SFDVKD. J lost 0 bases, V lost 9 bases, and 16 bases had no gene match. For the CDR3, the DNA is TGTGCCACCTCGTCCATCGGGACAGGGACTATGACGAACACCGGGGAGCTGTTTTTT. The encoded protein is CATSSIGTGTMTNTGELFF.

This clonotype is large by share. The chain's CDR3 is CASSPSDSGRYEQYF. The CDR3 DNA follows: TGTGCCAGCAGTCCCTCCGACAGTGGGCGTTACGAGCAGTACTTC. J is TRBJ2-7 and V is TRBV27; a possible D gene is TRBD1 (5 bases). This CDR3 contains 15 residues. The germline V gene encodes CDR1 MNHEY and CDR2 SMNVEV (reference sequence). Trimming stripped 5 bases from V and 4 bases from J, with 18 bases between.

This clonotype is large. The chain combines TRBV19 with TRBJ1-3; D ambiguous. CDR1 is LNHDA and CDR2 is SQIVND in the germline V gene (reference sequence). The CDR3 spans 12 residues. V lost 7 bases to trimming and J lost 0 bases, with 4 bases between them. The CDR3 spells CASKRSGNTIYF. CDR3 DNA sequence: TGTGCCAGTAAACGCTCTGGAAACACCATATATTTT.

This clonotype is categorized as medium-sized. In this CDR3 the conserved last residue, phenylalanine or tryptophan, is missing, so a read error is likely. V is TRBV2 and J is TRBJ2-6, with a weak D call TRBD1 (6 bases). The germline V gene has CDR1 SNHLY and CDR2 FYNNEI. This CDR3 is built from 19 residues. V gave up 1 base and J gave up 0 bases, with 16 bases separating them. The DNA for the CDR3 is TGTGCCAGCAGTGAAGTGCAGGGGCAACTACTCTCTGGGGCCAACGTCCTGACTCTC. Its translation: CASSEVQGQLLSGANVLTL.

A word on this clonotype: The junction and the germline gene differ at one end; a read error may be behind it. The chain joins TRBV28 to TRBJ2-7; 8 nucleotides line up with TRBD1. The CDR3 totals 14 residues. The germline gives CDR1 MDHEN, CDR2 SYDVKM. CDR3 residues: CASRRGQASYERYF. The CDR3 DNA sequence: TGTGCCAGCAGACGGGGACAGGCATCCTACGAGCGGTACTTC.

This clonotype ranks as large. The J gene is TRBJ2-7, the V gene TRBV27; 12 bases align to TRBD1. V gave up 5 bases and J gave up 4 bases; unmatched junction bases: 18. Per the germline V gene, CDR1 is MNHEY and CDR2 is SMNVEV (reference sequence). The CDR3 covers 19 residues. DNA of the CDR3: TGTGCCAGCAGTCCCCGATGGGAAATGCCGGGACAGGGGGCTTACGAGCAGTACTTC. Translation: CASSPRWEMPGQGAYEQYF.

The V and J genes are TRBV27 and TRBJ2-2; the D is unclear. The CDR3 spans 15 residues. The germline gives CDR1 MNHEY, CDR2 SMNVEV (reference sequence). The V end lost 4 bases, the J end lost 2 bases, and 11 bases lay between the germline ends. CDR3 protein: CASSYSSINTGELFF. CDR3 in DNA: TGTGCCAGCAGTTATAGCTCTATCAACACCGGGGAGCTGTTTTTT.

By proportion, this clonotype is large (0.1 to 1%). The chain joins TRBV28 to TRBJ1-2, with 7 bases matching TRBD1. J lost 14 bases, V lost 3 bases, and 9 bases had no gene match. Looked up from germline, CDR1 is MDHEN and CDR2 is SYDVKM. This CDR3 has 12 residues. CDR3 residues: CASSLGGAGGTF. The CDR3 DNA sequence: TGTGCCAGCAGTTTGGGAGGCGCAGGGGGGACCTTC.